This is a list of T cell receptor beta chains from one sample in a study of T cell responses to AZD1222 COVID-19 vaccine. The protocol was immunoSEQ multiplex PCR, while the TCRdb copy is restricted to in-frame clones and leaves out a portion. The sample yields over 150,000 clones, around nine tenths seen once. This material consisted of peripheral blood, taken on day 0 of AZD1222 vaccination. The receptors shown here come from an adult in good health. Both conserved end residues are part of each CDR3. D genes are given only for firm matches.

TRBJ2-5,TRBV18,.,CASSPRPYPGPKEETQYF
TRBJ1-6,TRBV4-3,.,CASSQDSSRAGSPLHF
TRBJ1-5,TRBV5-1,.,CASSGDGNQPQHF
TRBJ1-1,TRBV7-9,TRBD1,CASSLEGTGGEAFF
TRBJ2-2,TRBV28,TRBD2,CASSLYPGGLTGELFF
TRBJ2-7,TRBV18,.,CASSPGLSRYEQYF
TRBJ1-5,TRBV2,.,CASSELDMNQPQHF
TRBJ2-3,TRBV11-2,TRBD2,CASSLTASGRVLTDTQYF
TRBJ1-1,TRBV5-3,TRBD1,CARSSMSEQGQGDTEAFF
TRBJ2-2,TRBV5-1,TRBD1,CASSDRTGKNVGELFF
TRBJ2-2,TRBV24-1,.,CATSDLQWGSTGELFF
TRBJ1-1,TRBV11-3,.,CASSLDGREGSTEAFF
TRBJ1-1,TRBV19,TRBD1,CASSLGTGSNTEAFF
TRBJ2-6,TRBV5-8,.,CASTRRQTSGANVLTF
TRBJ2-2,TRBV14,.,CASSQELTGELFF
TRBJ2-7,TRBV6-6,TRBD1,CASSQGQGTPYEQYF
TRBJ1-1,TRBV9,.,CASSAPRGGALNTEAFF
TRBJ1-3,TRBV5-1,.,CASSDGPHVGNTIYF
TRBJ1-1,TRBV28,.,CASKPNRGNTEAFF
TRBJ2-7,TRBV5-1,TRBD2,CASSYTGTSGNYEQYF
TRBJ2-7,TRBV19,.,CATSLVVSSYEQYF
TRBJ2-5,TRBV7-2,TRBD2,CASSSGTSGGQETQYF
TRBJ2-7,TRBV6-6,.,CASRRSAGRRSGGEQYF
TRBJ2-5,TRBV9,TRBD2,CASSPGLAQETQYF
TRBJ1-4,TRBV6-5,TRBD1,CASSYSGTGYNEKLFF
TRBJ2-3,TRBV2,TRBD2,CASSRGEGSTQYF
TRBJ2-2,TRBV7-2,.,CASSLYKGTGELFF
TRBJ1-1,TRBV28,.,CASSLAAGRSFTEAFF
TRBJ1-4,TRBV28,.,CASSLAGIAEKLFF
TRBJ2-7,TRBV10-2,.,CASSATGPLSYEQYF
TRBJ1-6,TRBV6-5,.,CASSYSYLGNNSPLHF
TRBJ1-5,TRBV19,.,CASSIPLMAPQHF
TRBJ1-4,TRBV7-2,.,CASSPWGEKLFF
TRBJ1-4,TRBV5-1,.,CASSFQGTNEKLFF
TRBJ2-5,TRBV7-3,.,CASSPGLPGETQYF
TRBJ1-2,TRBV28,.,CASSLESTNYGYTF
TRBJ2-7,TRBV6-2/TRBV6-3,TRBD2,CASSLPPGVAGGFGEQYF
TRBJ1-5,TRBV7-9,.,CASREDNQPQHF
TRBJ2-7,TRBV27,.,CASTLSLSGTYEQYF
TRBJ1-2,TRBV9,.,CASSPLGGRPSYTF
TRBJ2-7,TRBV5-3,TRBD2,CARSSRLADSSYEQYF
TRBJ1-1,TRBV27,.,CASSADNTEAFF
TRBJ1-6,TRBV18,.,CASSLGSGNSPLHF
TRBJ1-2,TRBV12-3/TRBV12-4,.,CASSVPTGFGYTF
TRBJ1-4,TRBV25-1,.,CASSAGRANEKLFF
TRBJ1-5,TRBV19,.,CASRRLGNQPQHF
TRBJ2-3,TRBV21-1,.,CASTEDTQYF
TRBJ1-2,TRBV4-3,TRBD1,CASSQDPRQGNGYTF
TRBJ2-7,TRBV27,TRBD1,CASSWTGASGEQYF
TRBJ2-1,TRBV4-1,.,CASSQDRGEDEQFF
TRBJ2-7,TRBV30,TRBD1,CAWTPGQSYEQYF
TRBJ2-5,TRBV7-3,.,CASSLLAAQGQTQYF
TRBJ1-6,TRBV2,.,CASSFGQGSPLHF
TRBJ2-5,TRBV7-6,TRBD2,CASNFGGLAGNQETQYF
TRBJ2-5,TRBV5-6,.,CASSLRNLETQYF
TRBJ1-5,TRBV20-1,.,CSARVGQPQHF
TRBJ2-7,TRBV7-3,TRBD2,CASSLAGGIYEQYF
TRBJ1-5,TRBV6-5,.,CASMAPGASQPQHF
TRBJ1-5,TRBV7-2,.,CASSFGQRDQPQHF
TRBJ1-2,TRBV7-3,TRBD1,CASSLTGRQGVSYGYTF